This is a list of T cell receptor beta chains from one sample in a study of T cell responses to AZD1222 COVID-19 vaccine. Profiled with immunoSEQ multiplex PCR; TCRdb holds only in-frame clones, not every one. Found here are about 120,000 clones, roughly 91% of them singletons; the top ten hold around 30%. This specimen consisted of peripheral blood, obtained on day 0 of AZD1222 vaccination. These receptors came from an adult in good health. CDR3s include the opening cysteine and the closing phenylalanine or tryptophan. The D gene is left open where the match is weak. Some rows have no size entry. The others give once, few or many, or a class for an expanded clone.

clone_size	d_call	j_call	v_call	cdr3_aa	cdr3_nt
-	-	TRBJ1-1	TRBV7-9	CASSSQVDTEAFF	TGTGCCAGCAGTTCGCAGGTGGACACTGAAGCTTTCTTT
once	-	TRBJ1-2	TRBV9	CASSVGLGNSIYYGYTF	TGTGCCAGCAGCGTAGGGTTAGGCAACTCGATTTACTATGGCTACACCTTC
-	-	TRBJ1-6	TRBV7-9	CASSQDLPEYNSPLHF	TGTGCCAGCAGCCAGGACCTTCCTGAATATAATTCACCCCTCCACTTT
-	-	TRBJ2-5	TRBV10-2	CASSENDQETQYF	TGCGCCAGCAGTGAGAACGACCAAGAGACCCAGTACTTC
-	TRBD1	TRBJ1-2	TRBV28	CASSLPGQLYGYTF	TGTGCCAGCAGTTTACCGGGACAGTTATATGGCTACACCTTC
-	TRBD2	TRBJ2-1	TRBV6-5	CASSYLGLAGGDEQFF	TGTGCCAGCAGCTACCTGGGACTAGCGGGAGGGGATGAGCAGTTCTTC
-	-	TRBJ1-6	TRBV12-3/TRBV12-4	CASSLVTDSPLHF	TGTGCCAGCAGTTTGGTCACGGATTCACCCCTCCACTTT
-	-	TRBJ2-7	TRBV21-1	CASSPHRLDEQYF	TGTGCCAGCAGCCCTCATAGGCTGGACGAGCAGTACTTC
-	-	TRBJ1-2	TRBV7-9	CASSASGGQGSGYTF	TGTGCCAGCAGCGCCTCCGGGGGGCAGGGTTCTGGCTACACCTTC
-	-	TRBJ2-7	TRBV9	CASSEYGTDAYEQYF	TGTGCCAGCAGCGAATACGGGACGGACGCATACGAGCAGTACTTC
-	TRBD1	TRBJ1-1	TRBV7-6	CASSSGQGSYTEAFF	TGTGCCAGCAGCTCGGGACAGGGGTCGTATACTGAAGCTTTCTTT
-	-	TRBJ2-1	TRBV7-7	CASSLSLGGPYNEQFF	TGTGCCAGCAGCTTAAGCCTAGGGGGGCCCTACAATGAGCAGTTCTTC
-	-	TRBJ1-1	TRBV6-1	CASSEVARNPAFF	TGTGCCAGCAGTGAAGTAGCGAGGAACCCAGCTTTCTTT
-	-	TRBJ2-1	TRBV5-8	CASSLLHNEQFF	TGTGCCAGCAGCTTGTTACACAATGAGCAGTTCTTC
-	TRBD2	TRBJ2-5	TRBV5-1	CASSLVPSGAAGGETQYF	TGCGCCAGCAGCTTGGTTCCTAGCGGGGCCGCTGGAGGAGAGACCCAGTACTTC
-	-	TRBJ1-2	TRBV30	CAWSGQEDYGYTF	TGTGCCTGGAGTGGACAGGAAGATTATGGCTACACCTTC
once	TRBD1	TRBJ1-1	TRBV7-9	CASTSAGQTNTEAFF	TGTGCCAGCACCTCCGCGGGACAGACAAACACTGAAGCTTTCTTT
-	-	TRBJ2-3	TRBV7-9	CASSIRDQPDTQYF	TGTGCCAGCAGCATCCGGGACCAACCGGATACGCAGTATTTT
few	-	TRBJ2-2	TRBV5-1	CASSVSTGELFF	TGCGCCAGCAGTGTGAGCACCGGGGAGCTGTTTTTT
-	TRBD2	TRBJ2-1	TRBV6-5	CASSYGGEGSHNEQFF	TGTGCCAGCAGTTACGGAGGGGAGGGTTCCCACAATGAGCAGTTCTTC
-	-	TRBJ2-3	TRBV7-9	CASRFGARGTDTQYF	TGTGCCAGCCGATTCGGGGCACGGGGCACAGATACGCAGTATTTT
-	-	TRBJ2-2	TRBV30	CAWKGVGTGELFF	TGTGCCTGGAAGGGGGTTGGCACCGGGGAGCTGTTTTTT
few	-	TRBJ1-6	TRBV3-1/TRBV3-2	CASSQASDSPLHF	TGTGCCAGCAGCCAAGCCTCAGATTCACCCCTCCACTTT
-	-	TRBJ2-4	TRBV9	CASSVSGTTNIQYF	TGTGCCAGCAGCGTATCGGGCACTACAAACATTCAGTACTTC
-	-	TRBJ1-3	TRBV3-1/TRBV3-2	CASSQDEAQWWGNTIYF	TGTGCCAGCAGCCAAGATGAGGCCCAGTGGTGGGGAAACACCATATATTTT
once	-	TRBJ2-7	TRBV7-7	CASSLEVGFTGEQYF	TGTGCTAGCAGCTTAGAGGTGGGCTTCACGGGGGAGCAGTACTTC
-	TRBD2	TRBJ2-1	TRBV29-1	CSLKGASGLPANEQFF	TGCAGCTTAAAAGGAGCTAGCGGCCTTCCCGCGAATGAGCAGTTCTTC
-	-	TRBJ1-6	TRBV6-5	CASSLIAGIGSPLHF	TGTGCCAGCAGTCTCATCGCAGGGATAGGATCACCCCTCCACTTT
-	TRBD1	TRBJ2-1	TRBV6-5	CASSYRTNRGSNEQFF	TGTGCCAGCAGTTACCGTACGAACAGGGGTAGTAATGAGCAGTTCTTC
few	-	TRBJ1-5	TRBV7-2	CASSSEPVGHQPQHF	TGTGCCAGCAGCTCAGAGCCGGTGGGACATCAGCCCCAGCATTTT
-	TRBD1	TRBJ1-1	TRBV5-1	CASSDRDRVMNTEAFF	TGCGCCAGCAGCGACCGGGACAGGGTGATGAACACTGAAGCTTTCTTT
-	-	TRBJ1-1	TRBV2	CASSGPQGSDTEAFF	TGTGCCAGCAGTGGACCCCAGGGATCTGACACTGAAGCTTTCTTT
once	-	TRBJ2-1	TRBV7-3	CASSRESRYNEQFF	TGTGCCAGCAGTCGCGAGTCGAGGTACAATGAGCAGTTCTTC
-	TRBD2	TRBJ2-3	TRBV3-1/TRBV3-2	CASSQDGPVAGGPGDTQYF	TGTGCCAGCAGCCAAGATGGCCCTGTAGCGGGGGGGCCTGGAGATACGCAGTATTTT
-	-	TRBJ1-4	TRBV5-1	CASRDTGMTNEKLFF	TGCGCCAGCAGAGATACAGGGATGACTAATGAAAAACTGTTTTTT
-	-	TRBJ1-6	TRBV6-5	CASSNAGSSPLHF	TGTGCCAGCAGTAACGCAGGGAGCTCACCCCTCCACTTT
-	-	TRBJ1-1	TRBV13	CASSRSVGEFTEAFF	TGTGCCAGCAGCCGGTCGGTAGGGGAGTTCACTGAAGCTTTCTTT
-	TRBD2	TRBJ2-1	TRBV10-3	CAISEGAGATYNEQFF	TGTGCCATCAGTGAGGGGGCGGGAGCGACCTACAATGAGCAGTTCTTC
-	-	TRBJ1-2	TRBV11-2	CASSLGQSSYYGYTF	TGTGCCAGCAGCTTAGGGCAGTCCTCATACTATGGCTACACCTTC
-	TRBD1	TRBJ1-3	TRBV29-1	CSVAGGTGNTIYF	TGCAGCGTAGCAGGGGGAACTGGAAACACCATATATTTT
-	TRBD2	TRBJ2-1	TRBV9	CASSVGLAGEGNEQFF	TGTGCCAGCAGCGTAGGGCTAGCGGGAGAGGGCAATGAGCAGTTCTTC
-	TRBD2	TRBJ2-5	TRBV5-1	CASSLGSGGYQETQYF	TGCGCCAGCAGCTTGGGTAGCGGGGGGTACCAAGAGACCCAGTACTTC
-	-	TRBJ1-5	TRBV6-5	CASSYEPAQPQHF	TGTGCCAGCAGTTACGAACCGGCCCAGCCCCAGCATTTT
-	-	TRBJ2-3	TRBV5-1	CASSFSQGSFTDTQYF	TGCGCCAGCAGCTTCTCTCAGGGTTCTTTCACAGATACGCAGTATTTT
-	TRBD2	TRBJ2-3	TRBV6-1	CASSEGWTSGGTDTQYF	TGTGCCAGCAGTGAAGGGTGGACTAGCGGGGGGACAGATACGCAGTATTTT
-	-	TRBJ1-1	TRBV6-5	CASSWEGGNTEAFF	TGTGCCAGCAGTTGGGAGGGAGGGAACACTGAAGCTTTCTTT
-	-	TRBJ1-4	TRBV5-4	CASSVDLEKLFF	TGTGCCAGCAGCGTGGACTTAGAAAAACTGTTTTTT